Below are 28 T cell receptor beta chains sequenced from a single sample in a study of control samples from healthy donors and cancer patients. Clones were read by immunoSEQ multiplex PCR, and TCRdb kept only the in-frame ones, dropping some. The sample yields around 100,000 clones, around 89% seen once. Input material: PBMCs. The receptor source for this set is a man aged 60 to 75 with lung cancer.

This clone was recorded once. The rearrangement links TRBV4-1 to TRBJ2-6; D ambiguous. This CDR3 has 16 amino acids. Trimming pared 0 bases from V and 1 base from J, leaving 7 bases between. Per the germline V gene, CDR1 is MGHRA and CDR2 is YSYEKL. The CDR3 reads CASSQEVQSGANVLTF. DNA for the CDR3: TGCGCCAGCAGCCAAGAGGTACAGTCTGGGGCCAACGTCCTGACTTTC.

The chain uses TRBV10-3 and TRBJ2-3; maybe TRBD2 (5 bases). V was cut by 0 bases and J by 4 bases, with 8 bases left in between. Germline CDR1 and CDR2: ENHRY and SYGVKD. This CDR3 comprises 14 residues. CDR3 in DNA: TGTGCCATCAGTGAGTCGAAGGACTCAGATACGCAGTATTTT. Translating it yields CAISESKDSDTQYF.

This clone was seen a single time. The J gene is TRBJ2-3, the V gene TRBV2, with 7 bases that match TRBD2. The CDR3 is 15 residues long. Germline CDR1 is SNHLY and CDR2 is FYNNEI. Trimming at V came to 6 bases and at J to 0 bases, leaving 6 bases not matched to a gene. The CDR3 region is CASRGTGGSTDTQYF. The CDR3 DNA is TGTGCCAGCAGGGGCACGGGGGGAAGCACAGATACGCAGTATTTT.

V usage is TRBV7-9 and J usage is TRBJ2-5; no definite D call. The CDR3 sequence is 14 residues long. Germline values: CDR1 SEHNR, CDR2 FQNEAQ (reference sequence). Trimming stripped 5 bases from V and 5 bases from J, with 15 bases between. The CDR3 region is CASSPNTVWETQYF. The CDR3 DNA is TGTGCCAGCAGCCCAAACACGGTTTGGGAGACCCAGTACTTC.

The chain recombines TRBV12-3 or TRBV12-4 with TRBJ2-2; D is undetermined. The V end was cut by 7 bases, the J end by 7 bases, with 10 bases between. CDR3 size: 12 residues. The CDR3 coding sequence is TGTGCCAGCAACCAGATTTACGGGGAGCTGTTTTTT. Amino acid sequence: CASNQIYGELFF.

The chain employs TRBV10-2 and TRBJ1-5, with 7 nucleotides matching TRBD1. Germline CDR1 reads WSHSY; CDR2 reads SAAADI. V gave up 6 bases and J gave up 6 bases; unmatched junction bases: 17. The CDR3 sequence is 17 residues long. CDR3: CASSAVQESGGRQPQHF. As DNA, the CDR3 is TGCGCCAGCAGCGCCGTTCAAGAGTCAGGGGGACGTCAGCCCCAGCATTTT.

The genes are TRBV18 and TRBJ1-4, with D tentatively TRBD1 (6 bases). The V end lost 6 bases, the J end lost 8 bases, and 16 bases lay between the germline ends. Germline V gene data show CDR1 as KGHSH and CDR2 as LQKENI. The length of the CDR3 is 14 residues. Here the CDR3 reads CASSTGNGNEKLFF. The CDR3 DNA is TGTGCCAGCTCCACAGGGAATGGAAACGAAAAACTGTTTTTT.

The J gene is TRBJ1-1, the V gene TRBV4-1, with D hard to call. The CDR3 totals 15 residues. V was clipped by 0 bases and J by 1 base, with 9 bases between them. CDR1 MGHRA and CDR2 YSYEKL come from the germline V gene. Written as DNA, the CDR3 is TGCGCCAGCAGCCAAGAGGGAGGGCCGAACACTGAAGCTTTCTTT. Translation gives CASSQEGGPNTEAFF.

The chain uses TRBV4-1 and TRBJ2-7; possible D gene TRBD1, 5 bases. CDR1 MGHRA and CDR2 YSYEKL come from the germline V gene. V lost 5 bases and J 1 base, leaving 30 bases between the germline ends. The CDR3 runs 20 residues. The DNA for the CDR3 is TGCGCCAGCAGCACCCCCGCCCTCGACAGATCCCCTACTTTTTCCTACGAGCAGTACTTC. Residues: CASSTPALDRSPTFSYEQYF.

Notes on this clone: One junction end disagrees with the germline gene, perhaps due to a read error. The rearrangement uses TRBV4-1 and TRBJ2-7; D possibly corresponds to TRBD2 (7 bases). CDR3 length: 13 amino acids. Germline V CDR1 and CDR2: MGHRA, YSYEKL. The CDR3 bases are TGCGCCAGCAGACAAGAGGGGGGGGACGAGCAGTACTTC. This codes for CASRQEGGDEQYF.

The rearrangement links TRBV6-5 to TRBJ2-1, with D unresolved. The CDR3 length is 13 residues. Germline CDR1 and CDR2: MNHEY and SVGAGI. V gave up 6 bases and J gave up 5 bases, with 11 bases separating them. CDR3 in DNA: TGTGCCAGCAGCGCTCTAATGAACAATGAGCAGTTCTTC. It encodes CASSALMNNEQFF.

The J gene is TRBJ1-1, the V gene TRBV12-5, with a weak D call TRBD1 (5 bases). CDR1 is LGHNT, CDR2 FRNRAP, per germline. This CDR3 is built from 13 residues. The ends were cut back, 1 base at V and 6 bases at J, with 9 bases in the middle. CDR3 coding DNA: TGTGCTAGTGGTTTGGCGGGGGACGCTGAAGCTTTCTTT. Its translation: CASGLAGDAEAFF.

The chain joins TRBV6-5 to TRBJ2-1; D perhaps matches TRBD2 (6 bases). Trimming pared 0 bases from V and 1 base from J, leaving 10 bases between. The CDR3 length is 16 residues. Germline V gene lookup returns CDR1 MNHEY and CDR2 SVGAGI. The CDR3 DNA follows: TGTGCCAGCAGTTACTCCGGGACTTTGTCCTACAATGAGCAGTTCTTC. Protein: CASSYSGTLSYNEQFF.

A single count supports this clone. The chain uses TRBV7-9 and TRBJ2-3; the match to TRBD1 covers 12 bases. In germline, CDR1 is SEHNR, CDR2 FQNEAQ (reference sequence). V was pared by 3 bases and J by 5 bases, with 9 bases of the junction left unmatched. The CDR3 is 17 residues long. CDR3 in amino acids: CASSFLGTGGLEDTQYF. Written as DNA, the CDR3 is TGTGCCAGCAGCTTTCTCGGGACAGGGGGCTTAGAAGATACGCAGTATTTT.

This clone was detected only once. The DNA of the CDR3 is TGTGCCAGCACAGGGGAAGCGAAGGAGCAGTACGTC. Protein: CASTGEAKEQYV. The chain links TRBV2 to TRBJ2-7, with D maybe TRBD1 (6 bases). This CDR3 region has 12 residues. Per the germline V gene, CDR1 is SNHLY and CDR2 is FYNNEI. Between the trimmed V and J ends, which lost 7 bases and 7 bases, there was a span of 14 bases.

The chain is built from TRBV9 and TRBJ2-3, with 8 bases that match TRBD2. Germline V gene data show CDR1 as SGDLS and CDR2 as YYNGEE. V was clipped by 1 base and J by 2 bases; unmatched bases: 3. CDR3 length equals 15 residues. The CDR3 DNA reads TGTGCCAGCAGCGTAAGCGGGGGACCCACAGATACGCAGTATTTT. This gives the protein CASSVSGGPTDTQYF.

The CDR3 bases are TGTGCCTGGGGCCCTGGAAACACCATATATTTT. Its translation: CAWGPGNTIYF. This chain uses TRBV30 with TRBJ1-3, with D unresolved. This CDR3 is 11 amino acids long. Trimming cost V 5 bases and J 2 bases, with 4 bases left between them. The germline CDR1 and CDR2 sequences are GTSNPN and SVGIG (reference sequence).

This clone was counted a single time. This rearrangement joins TRBV5-1 to TRBJ2-3; D gene uncertain. CDR1 and CDR2 (germline): SGHRS, YFSETQ. V dropped 0 bases and J dropped 3 bases, with 17 bases sitting between them. The CDR3 loop spans 17 amino acids. As DNA, the CDR3 is TGCGCCAGCAGCTTGGGCTCGGGCTCCCTAGGGACAGATACGCAGTATTTT. As protein: CASSLGSGSLGTDTQYF.

The rearrangement links TRBV9 to TRBJ1-4, with a tentative D call TRBD1 (5 bases). The CDR3 runs 15 residues. In germline, CDR1 is SGDLS, CDR2 YYNGEE. V lost 4 bases and J lost 3, with 13 bases in between. CDR3 region: CASSLQDSSNEKLFF. CDR3 nucleotides: TGTGCCAGCAGCCTCCAAGACAGTTCTAATGAAAAACTGTTTTTT.

The V call is TRBV6-5, the J call TRBJ2-2, with unresolved D. The V end was cut by 0 bases, the J end by 8 bases, with 7 bases between. The CDR3 runs 13 residues. CDR1 is MNHEY and CDR2 is SVGAGI in the germline V gene. The CDR3: CASSYSLTGELFF. CDR3 nucleotide sequence: TGTGCCAGCAGTTACTCGTTGACAGGGGAGCTGTTTTTT.

This clone was counted between two and nine times. The rearrangement links TRBV12-5 to TRBJ1-1; no firm D call. The CDR3 spans 19 residues. V lost 0 bases, J lost 1 base, and 21 bases lay in between. Germline values: CDR1 LGHNT, CDR2 FRNRAP. CDR3 residues: CASGLVDDGTLAGNTEAFF. In nucleotides, the CDR3 is TGTGCTAGTGGTTTGGTAGATGATGGAACCTTGGCGGGGAACACTGAAGCTTTCTTT.

The chain uses TRBV10-2 and TRBJ2-1, with TRBD1 as a possible D gene (6 bases). Germline CDR1 WSHSY, CDR2 SAAADI. This CDR3 has 14 amino acids. V shed 2 bases and J shed 10 bases, with 15 bases lying between them. CDR3 sequence (DNA): TGCGCCAGCAGTGAGATAGGGTCCGGGACAGAGCAGTTCTTC. Residues: CASSEIGSGTEQFF.

This chain joins TRBV4-2 and TRBJ2-1; D uncertain. Germline CDR1 reads LGHNA; CDR2 reads YNFKEQ. V lost 4 bases and J 8 bases, leaving 12 bases between the germline ends. This CDR3 is built from 13 residues. CDR3 residues: CASSLGLLDEQFF. CDR3 DNA: TGTGCCAGCAGCCTGGGGTTATTAGATGAGCAGTTCTTC.

This clone was observed a single time. The rearrangement joins TRBV12-5 to TRBJ2-7; D is unresolved. In germline, CDR1 is LGHNT, CDR2 FRNRAP. The CDR3 runs 14 residues. Between the trimmed V and J ends, which lost 2 bases and 0 bases, there was a span of 8 bases. The CDR3 sequence is CASGLSSVSYEQYF. CDR3 nucleotides: TGTGCTAGTGGTTTGAGTTCCGTCTCCTACGAGCAGTACTTC.

The chain is built from TRBV5-5 and TRBJ1-6; TRBD1 agrees at 7 bases. Germline values: CDR1 SGHKS, CDR2 YYEKEE (reference sequence). This CDR3 contains 13 residues. Germline trimming cut 2 bases from V and 10 bases from J; bases unmatched to any gene: 3. The CDR3 reads CASSFTGESPLHF. The CDR3 DNA sequence: TGTGCCAGCAGCTTCACAGGGGAATCACCCCTCCACTTT.

V is TRBV24-1 and J is TRBJ2-1; no clear D gene. The CDR3 totals 13 residues. Trimming shortened V by 8 bases and J by 5 bases, and 12 bases separated the two germline ends. The germline V gene encodes CDR1 KGHDR and CDR2 SFDVKD. This chain's CDR3 is CATMAGLNNEQFF. The CDR3 bases are TGTGCCACCATGGCCGGGCTTAACAATGAGCAGTTCTTC.

This clone was seen a few times. V is TRBV18 and J is TRBJ1-5, with unresolved D. This CDR3 spans 13 amino acids. V lost 4 bases and J 4 bases, leaving 8 bases between the germline ends. Germline CDR1 is KGHSH and CDR2 is LQKENI. The CDR3 spells CASSLTDNQPQHF. CDR3 coding DNA: TGTGCCAGCTCACTGACGGATAATCAGCCCCAGCATTTT.

V is TRBV19 and J is TRBJ1-4, with unresolved D. Germline loops: CDR1 LNHDA, CDR2 SQIVND (reference sequence). The CDR3 has 15 amino acids. Trimming removed 6 bases from V and 0 bases from J, with 11 bases in between. The CDR3 sequence: CASRREGATNEKLFF. CDR3 nucleotide sequence: TGTGCCAGTAGGAGGGAGGGAGCAACTAATGAAAAACTGTTTTTT.